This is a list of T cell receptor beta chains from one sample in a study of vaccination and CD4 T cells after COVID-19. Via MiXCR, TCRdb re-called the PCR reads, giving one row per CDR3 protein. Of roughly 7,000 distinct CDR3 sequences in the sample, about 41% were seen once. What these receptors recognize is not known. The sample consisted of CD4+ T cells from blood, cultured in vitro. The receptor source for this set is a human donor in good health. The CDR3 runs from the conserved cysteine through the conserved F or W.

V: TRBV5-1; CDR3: CASSGSSRASSYNEQFF
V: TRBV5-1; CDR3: CASSLGSAGNTGELFF
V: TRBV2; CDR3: CASSAGTIDEQYF
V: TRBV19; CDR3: CASRRKTGSDTGELFF
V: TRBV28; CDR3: CASSLYGLVTKNIQYF
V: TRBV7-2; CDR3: CASSRDAGTATYEQYF
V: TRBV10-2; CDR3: CASRDTAGYGYTF
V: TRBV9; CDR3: CASSVASGLYEQYF
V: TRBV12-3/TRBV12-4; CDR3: CASSRTSGGSYEQYF
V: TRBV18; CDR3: CASSPRSSGANVLTF
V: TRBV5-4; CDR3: CASSLFGFETQYF
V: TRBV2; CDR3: CASSGGRKETQYF
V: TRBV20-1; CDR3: CSARVAGAFTDTQYF
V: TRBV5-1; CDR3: CASSSGLAGTDTQYF
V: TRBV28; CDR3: CASSLRDRGYEQYF
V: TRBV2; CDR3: CASNREGQTATGELFF
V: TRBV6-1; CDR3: CASSESPGRAGYEQYF
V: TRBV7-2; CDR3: CASSSRIQGVEQYF
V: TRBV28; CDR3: CASSRLTGVKYYEQYF
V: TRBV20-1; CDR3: CSAREREAGELFF
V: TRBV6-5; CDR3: CASSYGTANMNTEAFF
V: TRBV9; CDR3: CASSVRGGTEAFF
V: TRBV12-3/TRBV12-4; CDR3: CASSLGGLAGGVHEQFF
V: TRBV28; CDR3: CASTLRTVNYGYTF
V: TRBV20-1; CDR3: CSARVGGGVGQPQHF
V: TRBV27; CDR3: CASSTNRGRGVEAFF
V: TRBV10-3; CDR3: CAISARTTGNTIYF
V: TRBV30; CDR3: CAWGRSSYNSPLHF
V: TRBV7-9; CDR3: CASRERGGETNEQFF
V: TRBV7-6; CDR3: CASSLGRDWTGELFF
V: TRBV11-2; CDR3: CASSGTGFNEQFF
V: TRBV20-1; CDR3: CSASQTDPRGSPLHF
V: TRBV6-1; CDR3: CASSRTVGQRAPLHF
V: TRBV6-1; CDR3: CASSLGSTIYF
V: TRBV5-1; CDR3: CASSLDRGRREQYF
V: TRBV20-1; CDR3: CSARIRDSNTGELFF
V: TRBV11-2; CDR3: CASSLDTQPQHF
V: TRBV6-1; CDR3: CASRHGVYEQYF
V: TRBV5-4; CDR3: CASSLGTGNQPQHF
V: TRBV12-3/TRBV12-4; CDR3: CASSLGDHLTGELFF
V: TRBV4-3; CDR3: CASSQDISYEQYF
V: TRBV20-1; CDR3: CSARGTSQNIQYF
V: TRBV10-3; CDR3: CAIRRGQAYEQYF
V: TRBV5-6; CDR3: CASSWTGQGADGELFF
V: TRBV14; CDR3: CASSQEGWGSFLNYGYTF
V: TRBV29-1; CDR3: CSVEGLGGSNYGYTF
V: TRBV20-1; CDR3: CSAREPFRVNTEAFF
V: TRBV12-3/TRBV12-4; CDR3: CASSARIEQFF
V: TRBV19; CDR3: CATSPGQGAVYERYF
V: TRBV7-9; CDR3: CASSLSGANEKLFF
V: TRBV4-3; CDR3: CASSQERDRYTGELFF
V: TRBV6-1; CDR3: CASSEAKEGGDGYNEQFF
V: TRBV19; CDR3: CASSSKFRKVETQYF
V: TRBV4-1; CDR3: CASSFNWGNTEAFF
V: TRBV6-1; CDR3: CASSEARRGVGYGYTF